These 20 T cell receptor beta chains share one sample of origin, sequenced in a study of blood T cell repertoires in COVID-19 (dated by TCRdb to the early 2020s). The library was built by means of the immunoSEQ multiplex PCR assay. TCRdb holds this immuneACCESS table with in-frame rearrangements only. Some clones are missing; in checked studies, unresolved V genes explain under half, and the rest has no known cause. This sample holds just under 90,000 clones; approximately 91% were observed only once. Over 2.5% of the sample belongs to the ten largest clones. The sequencing sample was made of peripheral blood. These receptors came from an elderly woman with acute or convalescent COVID-19.

The chain couples TRBV25-1 to TRBJ2-2, with 12 bases lining up with TRBD2. The V gene end was trimmed by 6 bases and the J gene end by 6 bases; junction bases not matched to a gene: 8. The CDR3 loop spans 16 amino acids. Germline V lookup: CDR1 MGHDK, CDR2 SYGVNS. CDR3 amino acids: CASRRLAGDLPGELFF. Here the CDR3 DNA reads TGTGCCAGCAGGAGACTAGCGGGAGACCTTCCCGGGGAGCTGTTTTTT.

The genes are TRBV7-3 and TRBJ1-6; tentatively, D is TRBD1 (6 bases). Trimming stripped 5 bases from V and 5 bases from J, with 10 bases between. Germline lookup yields CDR1 SGHTA and CDR2 FQGTGA. The CDR3 contains 14 residues. The CDR3 DNA is TGTGCCAGCAGCCGGGACAAGGATAATTCACCCCTCCACTTT. This sequence encodes CASSRDKDNSPLHF.

The V and J genes are TRBV27 and TRBJ2-3; the match to TRBD2 covers 11 bases. CDR1 and CDR2 (germline): MNHEY, SMNVEV (reference sequence). V lost 6 bases, J lost 2 bases, and 7 bases stayed unmatched. The CDR3 spans 16 residues. CDR3 region: CASSVLAGGPTDTQYF. Here the CDR3 DNA reads TGTGCCAGCAGCGTGTTAGCGGGGGGGCCCACAGATACGCAGTATTTT.

The rearrangement links TRBV7-2 to TRBJ1-1; D may be TRBD1 (6 bases). CDR1 is SGHTA, CDR2 FQGNSA, per germline. Trimming removed 5 bases at V and 3 bases at J, with 13 bases between. This CDR3 spans 14 amino acids. The CDR3 nucleotides are TGTGCCAGCAGCCCGATACAGGGATACACTGAAGCTTTCTTT. The encoded protein is CASSPIQGYTEAFF.

V usage is TRBV6-2 or TRBV6-3 and J usage is TRBJ1-1, with D possibly being TRBD1 (5 bases). Trimming left V 5 bases short and J 4 bases short, with 11 bases between. The CDR3 has 13 residues. Per the germline V gene, CDR1 is MNHEY and CDR2 is SVGEGT. The CDR3: CASSDRAPTEAFF. The CDR3 DNA follows: TGTGCCAGCAGTGACAGAGCTCCCACTGAAGCTTTCTTT.

The chain's CDR3 is CVTARGEETQYF. CDR3 nucleotides: TGTGTCACGGCCAGGGGCGAGGAGACCCAGTACTTC. The chain recombines TRBV7-9 with TRBJ2-5, with D possibly matching TRBD1 (6 bases). The CDR3 runs to 12 residues. CDR1 and CDR2 from the germline V gene are SEHNR and FQNEAQ (reference sequence).

Ten or more counts support this clone. The chain is built from TRBV9 and TRBJ1-5, with D possibly being TRBD1 (5 bases). This CDR3 region has 13 residues. Germline CDR1 is SGDLS and CDR2 is YYNGEE. Trimming left V 7 bases short and J 3 bases short, with 11 bases between. CDR3 in amino acids: CASSPGYNQPQHF. The CDR3 DNA reads as TGTGCCAGCTCCCCAGGGTACAATCAGCCCCAGCATTTT.

The chain uses TRBV30 and TRBJ2-3, with TRBD1 as a possible D gene (6 bases). V lost 3 bases, J lost 0 bases, and 13 bases lay in between. This CDR3 has 15 amino acids. The germline CDR1 and CDR2 sequences are GTSNPN and SVGIG (reference sequence). CDR3 in amino acids: CAWRGQRTSTDTQYF. In nucleotides, the CDR3 is TGTGCCTGGAGAGGACAGAGAACTAGCACAGATACGCAGTATTTT.

The V call is TRBV29-1, the J call TRBJ2-1; TRBD2 matches at 7 bases. CDR3 length: 16 amino acids. J gave up 0 bases and V 1 base, and 6 bases lay outside the gene matches. Germline loops: CDR1 SQVTM, CDR2 ANQGSEA. Written as DNA, the CDR3 is TGCAGCGTTGAAGGAGGGGAGGGAGACTCCTACAATGAGCAGTTCTTC. Encoded protein: CSVEGGEGDSYNEQFF.

This clone was seen a handful of times. V usage is TRBV5-6 and J usage is TRBJ2-7; D may be TRBD1 (6 bases). With 0 bases removed from V and 2 bases from J, the gap between germline ends came to 12 bases. The CDR3 runs to 15 residues. Germline-derived CDR1 and CDR2 are SGHDT and YYEEEE. The CDR3 loop reads CASSLVGRGTYEQYF. CDR3 nucleotide sequence: TGTGCCAGCAGCTTGGTTGGAAGGGGGACCTACGAGCAGTACTTC.

This chain links TRBV6-1 with TRBJ2-3; 10 bases map to TRBD1. The germline gives CDR1 MNHNS, CDR2 SASEGT. The CDR3 is 17 residues long. V trimming: 4 bases; J trimming: 2 bases; junction bases outside the gene matches: 9. The CDR3: CASSGKTGTGATDTQYF. Written as DNA, the CDR3 is TGTGCCAGCAGTGGGAAAACCGGGACAGGGGCCACAGATACGCAGTATTTT.

V usage is TRBV9 and J usage is TRBJ2-7, with 12 bases matching TRBD2. V trimming: 4 bases; J trimming: 6 bases; junction bases outside the gene matches: 8. The CDR3 spans 15 residues. Germline values: CDR1 SGDLS, CDR2 YYNGEE. The CDR3 sequence: CASSPRTSGTLEQYF. The CDR3 DNA reads TGTGCCAGCAGCCCCCGGACTAGCGGGACGCTCGAGCAGTACTTC.

This rearrangement joins TRBV5-4 to TRBJ1-6; no clear D gene. V was clipped by 0 bases and J by 4 bases, with 11 bases between them. Per germline, CDR1 SGHNT and CDR2 YYREEE (reference sequence). The CDR3 loop spans 16 amino acids. CDR3 in DNA: TGTGCCAGCAGCTTGGCCGGTACAGATTATAATTCACCCCTCCACTTT. This gives the protein CASSLAGTDYNSPLHF.

V is TRBV3-1 (or the pseudogene TRBV3-2) and J is TRBJ2-2; a possible D gene is TRBD1 (6 bases). From germline, CDR1 is LGHDT and CDR2 YNNKEL (reference sequence). The length of the CDR3 is 15 residues. V lost 4 bases and J 2 bases, leaving 11 bases between the germline ends. CDR3 DNA: TGTGCCAGCAGCCCCTTAGGGGGAAACACCGGGGAGCTGTTTTTT. This translates into CASSPLGGNTGELFF.

The chain is built from TRBV5-1 and TRBJ1-1; D gene ambiguous. Germline V gene lookup returns CDR1 SGHRS and CDR2 YFSETQ. The CDR3 totals 15 residues. Trimming cost V 1 base and J 1 base, with 11 bases left between them. CDR3 nucleotides: TGCGCCAGCAGCTTGATCCGGGGTGGGAACACTGAAGCTTTCTTT. It encodes CASSLIRGGNTEAFF. The full variable domain, completed using reference TRBV5-1 and TRBJ1-1, is KAGVTQTPRYLIKTRGQQVTLSCSPISGHRSVSWYQQTPGQGLQFLFEYFSETQRNKGNFPGRFSGRQFSNSRSEMNVSTLELGDSALYLCASSLIRGGNTEAFFGQGTRLTVV.

The V call is TRBV19, the J call TRBJ2-7; 8 nucleotides align to TRBD2. Germline CDR1 LNHDA, CDR2 SQIVND (reference sequence). The length of the CDR3 is 16 residues. With V trimmed by 5 bases and J by 0 bases, 9 bases remained unmatched. The CDR3 reads CASSPFGSGSSYEQYF. The CDR3 DNA reads as TGTGCCAGTAGTCCCTTTGGCAGCGGGAGCTCCTACGAGCAGTACTTC.

The rearrangement joins TRBV10-2 to TRBJ1-6; possibly TRBD1 for D (5 bases). Germline CDR1 is WSHSY and CDR2 is SAAADI. The CDR3 loop spans 15 amino acids. Between the trimmed V and J ends, which lost 4 bases and 7 bases, there was a span of 14 bases. The CDR3 region is CASSVVRAENSPLHF. The CDR3 DNA reads TGCGCCAGCAGTGTGGTCAGGGCGGAGAATTCACCCCTCCACTTT.

The CDR3, as DNA: TGTGCCAGCAGCTTAGGGTTAGCGGGGTACAATGAGCAGTTCTTC. This sequence encodes CASSLGLAGYNEQFF. This chain links TRBV7-6 with TRBJ2-1; TRBD2 agrees at 8 bases. Unmatched junction bases numbered 3, after V lost 1 base and J lost 4 bases. The CDR3 length is 15 residues. The germline gives CDR1 SGHVS, CDR2 FNYEAQ.

V and J are TRBV18 and TRBJ1-6; 8 nucleotides align to TRBD1. The germline gives CDR1 KGHSH, CDR2 LQKENI. CDR3 size: 21 residues. The trim removed 3 bases at V and 10 bases at J, leaving 26 bases unmatched. CDR3 protein: CASSPLHQGPQAGGLGSPLHF. In DNA, the CDR3 is TGTGCCAGCTCACCCCTCCACCAAGGCCCCCAGGCAGGGGGCTTAGGATCACCCCTCCACTTT.

In its sample, this clone was seen once. The chain uses TRBV6-1 and TRBJ1-5; D not certain. V lost 3 bases and J lost 6, with 9 bases in between. Germline assignment: CDR1 MNHNS and CDR2 SASEGT. This CDR3 comprises 13 residues. This chain's CDR3 is CASSEAGGQPQHF. The CDR3 nucleotides are TGTGCCAGCAGTGAGGCGGGCGGTCAGCCCCAGCATTTT.